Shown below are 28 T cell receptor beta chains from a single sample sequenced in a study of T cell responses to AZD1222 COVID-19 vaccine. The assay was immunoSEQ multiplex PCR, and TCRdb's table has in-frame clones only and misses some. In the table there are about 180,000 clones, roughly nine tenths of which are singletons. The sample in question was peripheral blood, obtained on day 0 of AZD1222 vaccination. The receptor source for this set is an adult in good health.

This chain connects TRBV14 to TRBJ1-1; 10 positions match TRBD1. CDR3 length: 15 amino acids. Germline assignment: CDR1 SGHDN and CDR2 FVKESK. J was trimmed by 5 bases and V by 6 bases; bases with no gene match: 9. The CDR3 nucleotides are TGTGCCAGCAGTCGCGACAGGGGGCCAGGGACTGAAGCTTTCTTT. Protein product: CASSRDRGPGTEAFF.

The CDR3 region has the DNA TGTGCCAGCAGCTCAAGAGAGACCCAGTACTTC. It encodes CASSSRETQYF. This sequence joins TRBV5-6 and TRBJ2-5; no reliable D call. The CDR3 is 11 residues long. Trimming stripped 3 bases from V and 4 bases from J, with 4 bases between. Germline-derived CDR1 and CDR2 are SGHDT and YYEEEE.

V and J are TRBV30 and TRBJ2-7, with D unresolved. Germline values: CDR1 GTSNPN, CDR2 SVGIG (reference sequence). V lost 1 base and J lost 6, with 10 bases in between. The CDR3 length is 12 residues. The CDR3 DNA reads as TGTGCCTGGAGTGCGTCCGGACGCGAGCAGTACTTC. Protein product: CAWSASGREQYF.

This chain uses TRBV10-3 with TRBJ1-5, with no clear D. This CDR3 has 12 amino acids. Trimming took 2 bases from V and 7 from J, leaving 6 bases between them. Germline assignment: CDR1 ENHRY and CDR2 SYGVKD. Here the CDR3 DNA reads TGTGCCATCAGTGAGCCTCGACAGCCCCAGCATTTT. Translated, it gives CAISEPRQPQHF.

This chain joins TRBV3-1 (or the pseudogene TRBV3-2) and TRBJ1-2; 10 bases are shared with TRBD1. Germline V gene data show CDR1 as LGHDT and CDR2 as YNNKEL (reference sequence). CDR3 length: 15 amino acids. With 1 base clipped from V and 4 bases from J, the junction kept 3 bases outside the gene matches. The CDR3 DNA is TGTGCCAGCAGCCAAGGACAGGGGGCGAGCTATGGCTACACCTTC. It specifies CASSQGQGASYGYTF.

The CDR3 nucleotides are TGTGCCAGCAGCTGGGGACAGGGGGTTGAAGCTTTCTTT. Its translation: CASSWGQGVEAFF. The rearrangement links TRBV7-2 to TRBJ1-1; the match to TRBD1 covers 11 bases. Germline V gives CDR1 SGHTA, CDR2 FQGNSA. The CDR3 runs 13 residues. Unmatched junction bases numbered 2, after V lost 4 bases and J lost 7 bases.

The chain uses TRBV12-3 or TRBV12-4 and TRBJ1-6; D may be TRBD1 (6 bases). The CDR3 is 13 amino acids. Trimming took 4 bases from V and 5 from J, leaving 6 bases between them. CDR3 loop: CASSWTDNSPLHF. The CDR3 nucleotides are TGTGCCAGCAGTTGGACAGATAATTCACCCCTCCACTTT.

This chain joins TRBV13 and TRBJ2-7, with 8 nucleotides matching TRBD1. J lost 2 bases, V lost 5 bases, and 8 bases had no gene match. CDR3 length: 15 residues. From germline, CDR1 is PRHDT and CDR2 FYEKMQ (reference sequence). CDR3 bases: TGTGCCAGCAGCAGCTACCGGGGACAGGCCTACGAGCAGTACTTC. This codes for CASSSYRGQAYEQYF.

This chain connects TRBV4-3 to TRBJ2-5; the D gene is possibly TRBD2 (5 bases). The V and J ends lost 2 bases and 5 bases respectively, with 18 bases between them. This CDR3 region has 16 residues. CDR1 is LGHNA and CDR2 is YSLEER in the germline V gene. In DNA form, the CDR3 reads TGCGCCAGCAGCCAACGAACTAGGACCGGTGGGGAGACCCAGTACTTC. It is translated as CASSQRTRTGGETQYF.

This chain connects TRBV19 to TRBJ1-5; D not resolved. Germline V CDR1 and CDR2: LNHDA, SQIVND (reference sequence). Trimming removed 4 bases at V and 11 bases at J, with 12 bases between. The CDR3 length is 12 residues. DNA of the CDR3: TGTGCCAGTAGTAGAAAGGTCGTTACCCAGCATTTT. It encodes CASSRKVVTQHF.

CDR3 protein: CASSPSDRDNYGYTF. The CDR3 DNA is TGCGCCAGCAGCCCCTCCGACCGGGACAACTATGGCTACACCTTC. V is TRBV4-3 and J is TRBJ1-2; D might be TRBD1 (5 bases). With 4 bases removed from V and 2 bases from J, the gap between germline ends came to 14 bases. The CDR3 has 15 residues. Germline V gene data show CDR1 as LGHNA and CDR2 as YSLEER.

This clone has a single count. Here the CDR3 DNA reads TGTGCCAGCAGCCGAGCCTACGAGCAGTACTTC. Translated: CASSRAYEQYF. The V and J genes are TRBV3-1 (or the pseudogene TRBV3-2) and TRBJ2-7; D uncertain. Trimming removed 4 bases at V and 2 bases at J, with 3 bases between. This CDR3 region has 11 residues. Germline-derived CDR1 and CDR2 are LGHDT and YNNKEL (reference sequence).

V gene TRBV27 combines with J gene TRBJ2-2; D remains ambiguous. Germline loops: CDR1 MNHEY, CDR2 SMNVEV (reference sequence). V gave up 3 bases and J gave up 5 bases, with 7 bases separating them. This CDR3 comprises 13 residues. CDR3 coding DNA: TGTGCCAGCAGTTTTAGGTTAACCGGGGAGCTGTTTTTT. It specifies CASSFRLTGELFF.

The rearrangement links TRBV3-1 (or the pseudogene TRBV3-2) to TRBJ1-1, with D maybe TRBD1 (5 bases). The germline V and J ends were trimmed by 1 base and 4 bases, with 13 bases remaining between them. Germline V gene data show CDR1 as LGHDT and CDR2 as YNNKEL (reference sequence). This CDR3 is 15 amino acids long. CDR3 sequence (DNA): TGTGCCAGCAGCCAAGTACTCCCGGGGGGCACTGAAGCTTTCTTT. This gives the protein CASSQVLPGGTEAFF.

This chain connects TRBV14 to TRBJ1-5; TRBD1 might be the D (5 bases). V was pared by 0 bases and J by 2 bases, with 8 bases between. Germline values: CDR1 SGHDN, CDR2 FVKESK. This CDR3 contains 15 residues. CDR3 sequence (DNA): TGTGCCAGCAGCCAAGATAAACAGGGCAATCAGCCCCAGCATTTT. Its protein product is CASSQDKQGNQPQHF.

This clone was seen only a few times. CDR3 amino acids: CSVEGDTDTQYF. The CDR3 bases are TGCAGCGTTGAGGGAGACACAGATACGCAGTATTTT. The chain recombines TRBV29-1 with TRBJ2-3; a weak D match, TRBD2 (5 bases). Trimming stripped 3 bases from V and 2 bases from J, with 6 bases between. Germline CDR1 reads SQVTM; CDR2 reads ANQGSEA. The CDR3 consists of 12 residues.

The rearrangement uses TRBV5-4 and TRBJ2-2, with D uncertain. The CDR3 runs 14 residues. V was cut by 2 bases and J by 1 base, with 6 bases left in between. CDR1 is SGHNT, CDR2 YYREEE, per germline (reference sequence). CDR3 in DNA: TGTGCCAGCAGCTTTCAGGAGAACACCGGGGAGCTGTTTTTT. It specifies CASSFQENTGELFF.

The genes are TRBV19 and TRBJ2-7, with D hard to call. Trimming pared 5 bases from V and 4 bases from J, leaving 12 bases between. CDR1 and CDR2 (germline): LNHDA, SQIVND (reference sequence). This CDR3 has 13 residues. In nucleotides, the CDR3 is TGTGCCAGTAGTCCTAGTGGATTGTACGAGCAGTACTTC. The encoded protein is CASSPSGLYEQYF.

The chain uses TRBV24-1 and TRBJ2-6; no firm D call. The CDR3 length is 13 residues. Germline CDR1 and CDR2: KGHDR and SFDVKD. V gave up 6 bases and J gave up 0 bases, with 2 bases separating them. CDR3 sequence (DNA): TGTGCCACCAGTTCCTCTGGGGCCAACGTCCTGACTTTC. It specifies CATSSSGANVLTF.

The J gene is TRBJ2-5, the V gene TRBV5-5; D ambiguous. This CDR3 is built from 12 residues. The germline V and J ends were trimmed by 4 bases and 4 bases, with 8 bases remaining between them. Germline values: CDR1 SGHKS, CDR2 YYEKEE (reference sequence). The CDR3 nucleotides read TGTGCCAGCAGCGAAGCAGGAGAGACCCAGTACTTC. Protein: CASSEAGETQYF.

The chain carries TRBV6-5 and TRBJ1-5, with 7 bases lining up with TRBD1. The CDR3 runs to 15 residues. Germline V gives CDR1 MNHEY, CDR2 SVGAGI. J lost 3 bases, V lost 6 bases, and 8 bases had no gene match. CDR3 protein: CASSPGQLNNQPQHF. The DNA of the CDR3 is TGTGCCAGCAGCCCGGGACAGTTAAACAATCAGCCCCAGCATTTT.

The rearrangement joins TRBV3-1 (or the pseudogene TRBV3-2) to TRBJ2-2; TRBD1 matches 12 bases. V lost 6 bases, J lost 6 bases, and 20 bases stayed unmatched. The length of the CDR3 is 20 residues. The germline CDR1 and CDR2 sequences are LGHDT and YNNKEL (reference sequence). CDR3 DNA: TGTGCCAGCAGAGAATGGCGGGACAGGGGGCGCCTGGGGGCCCCCGGGGAGCTGTTTTTT. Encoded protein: CASREWRDRGRLGAPGELFF.

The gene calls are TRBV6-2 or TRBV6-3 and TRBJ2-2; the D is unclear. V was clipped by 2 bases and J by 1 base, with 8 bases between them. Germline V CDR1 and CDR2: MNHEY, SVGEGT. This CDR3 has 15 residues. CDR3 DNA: TGTGCCAGCAGTTACCTCGACAAGAACACCGGGGAGCTGTTTTTT. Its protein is CASSYLDKNTGELFF.

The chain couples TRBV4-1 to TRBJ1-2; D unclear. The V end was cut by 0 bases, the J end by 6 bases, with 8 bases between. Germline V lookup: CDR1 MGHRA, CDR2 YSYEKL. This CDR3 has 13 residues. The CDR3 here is CASSQDFGDGYTF. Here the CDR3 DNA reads TGCGCCAGCAGCCAAGATTTTGGGGATGGCTACACCTTC.

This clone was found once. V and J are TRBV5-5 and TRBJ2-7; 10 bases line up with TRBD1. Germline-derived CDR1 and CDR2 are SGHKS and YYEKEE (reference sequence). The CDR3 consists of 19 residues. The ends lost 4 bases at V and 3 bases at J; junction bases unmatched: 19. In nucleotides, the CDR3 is TGTGCCAGCAGCCCAGCACCGGGACAGGGGTACGAAGGGTTCTACGAGCAGTACTTC. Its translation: CASSPAPGQGYEGFYEQYF.

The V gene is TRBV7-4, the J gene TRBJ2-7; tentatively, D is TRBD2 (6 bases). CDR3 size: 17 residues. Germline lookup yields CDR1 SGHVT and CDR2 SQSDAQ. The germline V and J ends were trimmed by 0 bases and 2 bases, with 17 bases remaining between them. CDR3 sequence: CASSLAYPGGCPYEQYV. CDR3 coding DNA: TGTGCCAGCAGCTTAGCCTATCCTGGGGGGTGCCCCTACGAGCAGTACGTC.

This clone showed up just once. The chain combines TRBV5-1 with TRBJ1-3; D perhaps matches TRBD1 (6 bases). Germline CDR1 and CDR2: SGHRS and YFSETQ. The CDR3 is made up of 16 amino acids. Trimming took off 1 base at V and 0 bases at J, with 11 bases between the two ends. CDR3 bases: TGCGCCAGCAGCTTGCTGGGGGGCAGCTCTGGAAACACCATATATTTT. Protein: CASSLLGGSSGNTIYF.

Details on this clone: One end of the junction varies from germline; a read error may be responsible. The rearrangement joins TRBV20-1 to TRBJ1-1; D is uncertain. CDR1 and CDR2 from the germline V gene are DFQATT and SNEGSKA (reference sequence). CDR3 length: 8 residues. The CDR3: CSASSGLF. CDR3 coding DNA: TGCAGTGCTAGTTCGGGGTTATTT.